A single sample is the source of the 9 T cell receptor beta chains below, sequenced in a study of OX40 agonist ivuxolimab in advanced cancers. The assay was immunoSEQ multiplex PCR, and TCRdb's table has in-frame clones only and misses some. The profile covers 30,000 to 35,000 clones, with roughly 87% appearing a single time and 35% to 45% taken by the ten largest. The material sequenced was CD4+ or CD8+ T cells sorted from blood, taken in a trial of the OX40 agonist ivuxolimab. The receptors were sampled from an adult with an advanced solid tumor such as melanoma, head and neck, liver or kidney cancer.

The V call is TRBV5-1, the J call TRBJ2-3, with D perhaps TRBD1 (5 bases). The CDR3 spans 16 residues. V was pared by 0 bases and J by 0 bases, with 11 bases between. Germline loops: CDR1 SGHRS, CDR2 YFSETQ. Here the CDR3 DNA reads TGCGCCAGCAGCTTGGTACGGTGGGGCAGCACAGATACGCAGTATTTT. This translates into CASSLVRWGSTDTQYF.

The V gene is TRBV5-8, the J gene TRBJ2-1; D might be TRBD2 (7 bases). Germline CDR1 SGHTS, CDR2 YDEGEE. The CDR3 spans 16 residues. V dropped 6 bases and J dropped 5 bases, with 21 bases sitting between them. In DNA, the CDR3 is TGTGCCAGCACCCGGGGAGGGGGAAGGTTCAACAATGAGCAGTTCTTC. Amino acid sequence: CASTRGGGRFNNEQFF.

This chain links TRBV2 with TRBJ1-1; D is undetermined. V dropped 1 base and J dropped 8 bases, with 17 bases sitting between them. Germline CDR1 reads SNHLY; CDR2 reads FYNNEI. The CDR3 consists of 15 residues. Written as DNA, the CDR3 is TGTGCCAGCAGTGAAGACCTCGTCACGGGCCAAGAAGCTTTCTTT. Its translation: CASSEDLVTGQEAFF.

This clone was recorded a few times. The rearrangement joins TRBV5-4 to TRBJ2-7; no clear D gene. Germline V gives CDR1 SGHNT, CDR2 YYREEE (reference sequence). Trimming cost V 4 bases and J 5 bases, with 16 bases left between them. The CDR3 contains 14 residues. For the CDR3, the DNA is TGTGCCAGCAGCACCCCCTTCGTAAGGGACGAGCAGTACTTC. The encoded protein is CASSTPFVRDEQYF.

This sequence joins TRBV11-2 and TRBJ2-5, with TRBD1 matching over 7 bases. The V segment lost 5 bases and the J segment 5 bases; nucleotides outside the gene matches: 11. Germline V gives CDR1 SGHAT, CDR2 FQNNGV. This CDR3 has 15 amino acids. CDR3: CASSARQGSGETQYF. In nucleotides, the CDR3 is TGTGCCAGCAGCGCGCGACAGGGTTCAGGCGAGACCCAGTACTTC.

V usage is TRBV4-1 and J usage is TRBJ1-1; 10 bases agree with TRBD1. The CDR3 loop spans 15 amino acids. Germline values: CDR1 MGHRA, CDR2 YSYEKL. J was trimmed by 5 bases and V by 3 bases; bases with no gene match: 6. The CDR3 region is CASSQTGTGVTEAFF. In DNA, the CDR3 is TGCGCCAGCAGCCAGACCGGGACAGGGGTGACTGAAGCTTTCTTT.

This clone was recorded a few times. This chain links TRBV7-9 with TRBJ2-7, with 7 nucleotides matching TRBD2. Germline trimming cut 7 bases from V and 5 bases from J; bases unmatched to any gene: 8. Germline CDR1 reads SEHNR; CDR2 reads FQNEAQ (reference sequence). This CDR3 has 13 amino acids. CDR3 DNA: TGTGCCAGCACCCTGGGGGGGATCGACGAGCAGTACTTC. The encoded protein is CASTLGGIDEQYF.

The chain carries TRBV19 and TRBJ2-1; the match to TRBD1 covers 8 bases. This CDR3 contains 12 residues. V lost 3 bases and J lost 12; bases outside the gene matches: 4. CDR1 is LNHDA and CDR2 is SQIVND in the germline V gene (reference sequence). DNA for the CDR3: TGTGCCAGTAGTATGGGACAGGTCGGGCAGTTCTTC. Translating gives CASSMGQVGQFF. The variable domain in full, completed from reference TRBV19 and TRBJ2-1, reads DGGITQSPKYLFRKEGQNVTLSCEQNLNHDAMYWYRQDPGQGLRLIYYSQIVNDFQKGDIAEGYSVSREKKESFPLTVTSAQKNPTAFYLCASSMGQVGQFFGPGTRLTVL.

The chain joins TRBV13 to TRBJ2-1, with 9 bases identical to TRBD2. The CDR3 has 16 residues. The ends lost 0 bases at V and 4 bases at J; junction bases unmatched: 4. Germline CDR1 reads PRHDT; CDR2 reads FYEKMQ (reference sequence). The CDR3 here is CASSLGALAGYNEQFF. As DNA, the CDR3 is TGTGCCAGCAGCTTAGGCGCTCTAGCGGGGTACAATGAGCAGTTCTTC. The full variable domain, completed using reference TRBV13 and TRBJ2-1, is AAGVIQSPRHLIKEKRETATLKCYPIPRHDTVYWYQQGPGQDPQFLISFYEKMQSDKGSIPDRFSAQQFSDYHSELNMSSLELGDSALYFCASSLGALAGYNEQFFGPGTRLTVL.